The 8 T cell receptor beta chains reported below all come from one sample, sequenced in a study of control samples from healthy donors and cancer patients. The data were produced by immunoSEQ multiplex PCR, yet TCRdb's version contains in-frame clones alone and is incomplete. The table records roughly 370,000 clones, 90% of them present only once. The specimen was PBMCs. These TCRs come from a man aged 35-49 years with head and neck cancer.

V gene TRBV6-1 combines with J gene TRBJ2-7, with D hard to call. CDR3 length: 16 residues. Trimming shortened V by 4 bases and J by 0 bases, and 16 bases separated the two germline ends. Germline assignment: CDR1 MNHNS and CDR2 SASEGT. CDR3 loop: CASSAILGRSSYEQYF. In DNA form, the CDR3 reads TGTGCCAGCAGTGCGATCCTAGGCCGCAGCTCCTACGAGCAGTACTTC.

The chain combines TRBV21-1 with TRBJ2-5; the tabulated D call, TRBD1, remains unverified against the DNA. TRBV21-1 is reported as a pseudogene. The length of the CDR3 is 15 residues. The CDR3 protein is CASSIGQGVQETQYF. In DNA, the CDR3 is TGTGCCAGCAGCATCGGACAGGGCGTCCAAGAGACCCAGTACTTC.

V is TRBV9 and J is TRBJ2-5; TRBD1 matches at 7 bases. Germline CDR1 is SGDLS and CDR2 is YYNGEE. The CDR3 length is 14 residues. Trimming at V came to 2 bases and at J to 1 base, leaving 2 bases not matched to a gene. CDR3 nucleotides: TGTGCCAGCAGCGTCAACAGGGGCCAAGAGACCCAGTACTTC. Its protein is CASSVNRGQETQYF.

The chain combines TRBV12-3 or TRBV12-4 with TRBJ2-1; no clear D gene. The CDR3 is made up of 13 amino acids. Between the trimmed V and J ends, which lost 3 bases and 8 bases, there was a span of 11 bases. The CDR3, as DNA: TGTGCCAGCAGTTTGGTGGGATTAGATGAGCAGTTCTTC. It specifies CASSLVGLDEQFF.

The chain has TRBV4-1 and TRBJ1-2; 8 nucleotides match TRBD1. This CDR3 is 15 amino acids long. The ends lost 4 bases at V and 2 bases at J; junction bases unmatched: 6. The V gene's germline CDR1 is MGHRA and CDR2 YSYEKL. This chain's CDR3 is CASSRDRGGNYGYTF. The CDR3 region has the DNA TGCGCCAGCAGCCGCGACAGGGGTGGAAACTATGGCTACACCTTC.

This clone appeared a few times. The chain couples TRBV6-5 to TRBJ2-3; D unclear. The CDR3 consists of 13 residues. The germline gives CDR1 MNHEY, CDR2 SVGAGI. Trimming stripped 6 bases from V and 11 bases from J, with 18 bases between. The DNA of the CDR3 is TGTGCCAGCAGCGAGACGACCGCCTTAGGGCAGTATTTT. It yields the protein CASSETTALGQYF.

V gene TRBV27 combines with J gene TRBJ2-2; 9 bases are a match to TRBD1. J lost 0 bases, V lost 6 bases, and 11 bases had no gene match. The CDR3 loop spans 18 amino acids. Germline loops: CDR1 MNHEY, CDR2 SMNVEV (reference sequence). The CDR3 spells CASSELDRGESNTGELFF. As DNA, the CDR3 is TGTGCCAGCAGCGAACTGGACAGGGGCGAATCGAACACCGGGGAGCTGTTTTTT.

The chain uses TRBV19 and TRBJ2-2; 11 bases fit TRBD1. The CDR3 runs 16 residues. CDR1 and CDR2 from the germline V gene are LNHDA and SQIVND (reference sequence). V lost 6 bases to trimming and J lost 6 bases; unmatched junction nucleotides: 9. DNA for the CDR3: TGTGCCAGTAGCAGGACAGGGGGCTTAATATCCGGGGAGCTGTTTTTT. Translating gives CASSRTGGLISGELFF. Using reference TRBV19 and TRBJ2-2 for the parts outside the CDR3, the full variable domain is DGGITQSPKYLFRKEGQNVTLSCEQNLNHDAMYWYRQDPGQGLRLIYYSQIVNDFQKGDIAEGYSVSREKKESFPLTVTSAQKNPTAFYLCASSRTGGLISGELFFGEGSRLTVL.